This TCR beta chain stems from a study of post-analysis software for immune sequencing data. Background on the study: The disease courses covered relapsing-remitting, secondary progressive and progressive-relapsing multiple sclerosis.

Carried by the TCR beta cDNA libraries were unique molecular identifiers. TCRdb processed the PCR reads anew with MiXCR; each CDR3 protein has one entry. The repertoire includes some 800,000 distinct CDR3 sequences, about half of them detected once, and roughly 4.9% sits in the top ten. The source material was blood. The clonotype comes from a girl between 5 and 17 years old with multiple sclerosis.

Written as DNA, the CDR3 is TGCAGTGCTAGCAGACAGGGTGTAGATCAGCCCCAGCATTTT. Residues: CSASRQGVDQPQHF. The V and J genes are TRBV20-1 and TRBJ1-5, with 7 bases that match TRBD1. V shed 3 bases and J 5 bases; nucleotides not matched to a gene: 7. CDR1 is DFQATT and CDR2 is SNEGSKA in the germline V gene (reference sequence). The CDR3 totals 14 residues.